This paragraph covers one T cell receptor beta chain sequence. The data were taken from a study of cytomegalovirus exposure and HLA in healthy donors. V lost 6 bases, J lost 1 base, and 12 bases stayed unmatched. Per the germline V gene, CDR1 is MRHNA and CDR2 is SNTAGT. The CDR3 runs to 18 residues. The data were produced by immunoSEQ multiplex PCR, yet TCRdb's version contains in-frame clones alone and is incomplete. The sample yields roughly 250,000 clones, around 86% seen once. This chain connects TRBV6-4 to TRBJ2-3; 11 bases match TRBD2. Sequencing was done on a sample of PBMCs. This receptor was identified in a woman younger than 45 in good health and CMV-seropositive. This CDR3 is CASSEVAGGPIGTDTQYF. The CDR3 DNA follows: TGTGCCAGCAGCGAGGTAGCGGGAGGGCCAATCGGCACAGATACGCAGTATTTT.